Each of the 25 T cell receptor beta chains below was sequenced from the same sample in a study of neurological immune-mediated disorders. TCRdb independently ran MiXCR on the 5' RACE reads; one entry per CDR3 protein. The sample carries about 95,000 distinct CDR3 sequences, around 3.3% recorded once. Material for sequencing was PBMCs. The receptors here all came from a young woman with multiple sclerosis.

In its sample, this clonotype was seen many times. The V and J genes are TRBV20-1 and TRBJ2-7; D remains ambiguous. The CDR3 sequence is 11 residues long. Trimming left V 4 bases short and J 6 bases short, with 10 bases between. The germline V gene encodes CDR1 DFQATT and CDR2 SNEGSKA (reference sequence). CDR3 amino acids: CSANLLSEQYF. The DNA for the CDR3 is TGCAGTGCTAATCTACTCAGCGAGCAGTACTTC.

Worth noting for this clonotype: A read error may produce the germline difference seen at one junction end. The genes are TRBV7-2 and TRBJ2-1; D is uncertain. CDR1 and CDR2 from the germline V gene are SGHTA and FQGNSA. This CDR3 is 14 amino acids long. Here the CDR3 DNA reads TGTGCCAGCAGCTTCATACTAATAAACAATGCGCAGTTCTTC. The encoded protein is CASSFILINNAQFF.

This clonotype showed up many times. The chain combines TRBV5-1 with TRBJ1-5; possible D gene TRBD1, 6 bases. Trimming stripped 7 bases from V and 2 bases from J, with 16 bases between. The CDR3 has 15 residues. From germline, CDR1 is SGHRS and CDR2 YFSETQ. CDR3 nucleotides: TGCGCCAGCGCCCCAGGGGAGGTAGGCAATCAGCCCCAGCATTTT. Its protein is CASAPGEVGNQPQHF.

This clonotype came up many times. The V and J genes are TRBV5-1 and TRBJ2-3; 12 nucleotides match TRBD2. Germline V gene sequence: CDR1 SGHRS, CDR2 YFSETQ. This CDR3 comprises 17 residues. V trimming: 3 bases; J trimming: 0 bases; junction bases outside the gene matches: 5. CDR3 nucleotides: TGCGCCAGCAGCTCGGGACTAGCGGGTTCTAGCACAGATACGCAGTATTTT. Amino acid sequence: CASSSGLAGSSTDTQYF.

This clonotype was detected many times. The CDR3 DNA sequence: TGTGCCAGCAGCCAAGATATTCCGAGCGGGACAGGGGGTTTATCAAGAAACACCATATATTTT. Translating gives CASSQDIPSGTGGLSRNTIYF. The rearrangement uses TRBV4-2 and TRBJ1-3; TRBD1 agrees at 11 bases. V was clipped by 0 bases and J by 5 bases; unmatched bases: 18. This CDR3 has 21 amino acids. Germline-derived CDR1 and CDR2 are LGHNA and YNFKEQ.

This clonotype was detected many times. CDR3 amino acids: CSARAGTLNTEAFF. As DNA, the CDR3 is TGCAGTGCTAGAGCCGGGACACTGAACACTGAAGCTTTCTTT. The chain carries TRBV20-1 and TRBJ1-1; tentative D call: TRBD1 (6 bases). V lost 1 base, J lost 0 bases, and 9 bases lay in between. Germline CDR1 DFQATT, CDR2 SNEGSKA (reference sequence). This CDR3 comprises 14 residues.

This clonotype occurred many times. The chain joins TRBV12-3 or TRBV12-4 to TRBJ1-5, with a possible D match to TRBD1 (6 bases). V was trimmed by 6 bases and J by 0 bases, leaving 18 bases between them. There are 17 residues in the CDR3. The CDR3 sequence is CASSLQRGANSNQPQHF. The CDR3 nucleotides are TGTGCCAGCAGCCTTCAACGGGGGGCGAATAGCAATCAGCCCCAGCATTTT.

Ten or more counts support this clonotype. This sequence joins TRBV5-1 and TRBJ2-1, with 14 bases that match TRBD2. CDR1 and CDR2 from the germline V gene are SGHRS and YFSETQ. The V segment lost 4 bases and the J segment 10 bases; nucleotides outside the gene matches: 10. The CDR3 length is 16 residues. Here the CDR3 reads CASSRTTSGGGNEQFF. CDR3 coding DNA: TGCGCCAGCAGCAGGACGACTAGCGGGGGGGGTAACGAGCAGTTCTTC. The full variable domain, rest sourced from reference TRBV5-1 and TRBJ2-1, is KAGVTQTPRYLIKTRGQQVTLSCSPISGHRSVSWYQQTPGQGLQFLFEYFSETQRNKGNFPGRFSGRQFSNSRSEMNVSTLELGDSALYLCASSRTTSGGGNEQFFGPGTRLTVL.

In this sample, this clonotype turned up many times. The V call is TRBV12-3 or TRBV12-4, the J call TRBJ2-5; a possible D gene is TRBD1 (5 bases). Trimming shortened V by 3 bases and J by 5 bases, and 13 bases separated the two germline ends. This CDR3 contains 14 residues. The CDR3 sequence is CASSFFRVGETQYF. CDR3 in DNA: TGTGCCAGCAGTTTTTTCAGGGTCGGGGAGACCCAGTACTTC.

This clonotype occurred many times. The J gene is TRBJ2-4, the V gene TRBV20-1, with 12 bases matching TRBD2. The CDR3 has 16 residues. Germline CDR1 DFQATT, CDR2 SNEGSKA (reference sequence). The trim removed 5 bases at V and 9 bases at J, leaving 14 bases unmatched. CDR3 region: CSASQTSGGPNVIQYF. CDR3 nucleotide sequence: TGCAGTGCTTCCCAAACTAGCGGGGGGCCCAATGTCATTCAGTACTTC.

This clonotype was detected ten times or more. This rearrangement joins TRBV6-6 to TRBJ1-1; 7 bases map to TRBD1. Germline lookup yields CDR1 MNHNY and CDR2 SVGAGI (reference sequence). Trimming at V came to 2 bases and at J to 6 bases, leaving 3 bases not matched to a gene. There are 13 residues in the CDR3. As DNA, the CDR3 is TGTGCCAGCAGTTACCCCACAGGGGCTGAAGCTTTCTTT. This translates into CASSYPTGAEAFF.

This clonotype was seen ten or more times. V usage is TRBV4-2 and J usage is TRBJ1-1; 8 bases fit TRBD1. This CDR3 is built from 15 residues. The V and J ends lost 4 bases and 3 bases, in that order; junction bases with no gene match: 7. Germline V gene lookup returns CDR1 LGHNA and CDR2 YNFKEQ. CDR3 DNA: TGTGCCAGCAGCCGACAGGGGTCCGCGGACACTGAAGCTTTCTTT. This sequence encodes CASSRQGSADTEAFF.

In its sample, this clonotype was seen many times. The genes are TRBV7-9 and TRBJ2-3; a weak D match, TRBD2 (5 bases). The germline gives CDR1 SEHNR, CDR2 FQNEAQ (reference sequence). This CDR3 spans 17 amino acids. The V end was cut by 5 bases, the J end by 2 bases, with 20 bases between. The CDR3 sequence is CASSDSATVMFTDTQYF. The CDR3 bases are TGTGCCAGCAGCGATAGCGCCACAGTGATGTTCACAGATACGCAGTATTTT.

This clonotype was detected many times. The rearrangement uses TRBV5-1 and TRBJ2-1, with D unresolved. This CDR3 spans 13 amino acids. Germline V lookup: CDR1 SGHRS, CDR2 YFSETQ. Trimming shortened V by 4 bases and J by 5 bases, and 10 bases separated the two germline ends. CDR3 nucleotides: TGCGCCAGCAGCCCCTTAGCAGACAATGAGCAGTTCTTC. Amino acid sequence: CASSPLADNEQFF.

This clonotype was recorded at least ten times. The gene calls are TRBV12-3 or TRBV12-4 and TRBJ1-3; no definite D call. Trimming removed 7 bases at V and 2 bases at J, with 9 bases between. The CDR3 totals 13 residues. The CDR3 sequence: CASKPSPGNTIYF. The CDR3 DNA is TGTGCCAGCAAACCTAGCCCTGGAAACACCATATATTTT.

The sample holds many counts of this clonotype. The chain recombines TRBV3-1 with TRBJ2-5; no clear D gene. V was trimmed by 0 bases and J by 1 base, leaving 12 bases between them. The CDR3 runs 16 residues. Germline assignment: CDR1 LGHDT and CDR2 YNNKEL (reference sequence). Written as DNA, the CDR3 is TGTGCCAGCAGCCAAGATCTGCATTTGAGCCAAGAGACCCAGTACTTC. This sequence encodes CASSQDLHLSQETQYF.

This clonotype was seen many times. The chain employs TRBV20-1 and TRBJ2-7; D unclear. Germline V gene data show CDR1 as DFQATT and CDR2 as SNEGSKA (reference sequence). Trimming removed 4 bases at V and 0 bases at J, with 10 bases between. The CDR3 is 13 residues long. The CDR3 sequence: CSATTQHSYEQYF. The CDR3 nucleotides are TGCAGTGCTACGACCCAGCACTCCTACGAGCAGTACTTC.

Many counts were recorded for this clonotype. This chain joins TRBV10-3 and TRBJ2-2; 9 positions match TRBD1. This CDR3 is built from 14 residues. The trim removed 9 bases at V and 3 bases at J, leaving 5 bases unmatched. Looked up from germline, CDR1 is ENHRY and CDR2 is SYGVKD. The CDR3 protein is CAMRDRADTGELFF. Written as DNA, the CDR3 is TGTGCCATGAGGGACAGGGCGGACACCGGGGAGCTGTTTTTT.

Ten or more counts support this clonotype. The V call is TRBV20-1, the J call TRBJ1-6; D remains ambiguous. CDR3 length: 15 amino acids. The V and J ends lost 0 bases and 4 bases respectively, with 10 bases between them. Germline V lookup: CDR1 DFQATT, CDR2 SNEGSKA (reference sequence). CDR3 protein: CSARDWPVYNSPLHF. For the CDR3, the DNA is TGCAGTGCTAGAGATTGGCCGGTTTATAATTCACCCCTCCACTTT.

This clonotype was detected many times. This rearrangement joins TRBV11-2 to TRBJ2-5, with 10 bases lining up with TRBD2. The CDR3 length is 15 residues. J lost 5 bases, V lost 0 bases, and 3 bases had no gene match. Per the germline V gene, CDR1 is SGHAT and CDR2 is FQNNGV. The CDR3 protein is CASSLDTSGAETQYF. The CDR3 DNA sequence: TGTGCCAGCAGCTTAGATACTAGCGGGGCGGAGACCCAGTACTTC.

As for this clonotype: With a much larger clone just one base away, this may be a read error. The gene calls are TRBV6-2 or TRBV6-3 and TRBJ1-5, with D possibly matching TRBD1 (5 bases). Germline V gene sequence: CDR1 MNHEY, CDR2 SVGEGT. CDR3 length: 12 amino acids. CDR3 DNA sequence: TGTGCCAACAGTTACGGAGACAGGCCCCAGCATTTT. Amino acids: CANSYGDRPQHF.

This clonotype was recorded many times. The chain uses TRBV20-1 and TRBJ1-1; TRBD1 matches at 7 bases. The CDR3 is 15 amino acids. Per germline, CDR1 DFQATT and CDR2 SNEGSKA (reference sequence). V shed 5 bases and J 0 bases; nucleotides not matched to a gene: 9. The CDR3 reads CSAFDRETMNTEAFF. The CDR3 region has the DNA TGCAGTGCTTTCGACAGGGAAACGATGAACACTGAAGCTTTCTTT.

This clonotype showed up many times. The J gene is TRBJ2-2, the V gene TRBV5-6; 7 nucleotides line up with TRBD1. Germline values: CDR1 SGHDT, CDR2 YYEEEE. CDR3 length: 14 amino acids. J was trimmed by 4 bases and V by 1 base; bases with no gene match: 1. CDR3 protein: CASSLNRGTGELFF. The CDR3 coding sequence is TGTGCCAGCAGCTTGAACAGGGGCACCGGGGAGCTGTTTTTT.

About this clonotype itself: A much more abundant neighbour one base away suggests this may be a read error. The chain couples TRBV20-1 to TRBJ1-5; 8 nucleotides align to TRBD1. This CDR3 is 13 amino acids long. CDR1 and CDR2 (germline): DFQATT, SNEGSKA (reference sequence). The CDR3 nucleotides read TGCAGTGATAGAGCGGACAGGGATCAGCCCCAGCATTTT. It yields the protein CSDRADRDQPQHF.

In this sample, this clonotype turned up many times. This chain connects TRBV20-1 to TRBJ1-6, with D uncertain. Trimming took off 3 bases at V and 4 bases at J, with 10 bases between the two ends. The CDR3 contains 14 residues. Germline CDR1 and CDR2: DFQATT and SNEGSKA (reference sequence). The CDR3 loop reads CSASGSDYNSPLHF. The CDR3 nucleotides read TGCAGTGCTAGTGGGTCAGATTATAATTCACCCCTCCACTTT.